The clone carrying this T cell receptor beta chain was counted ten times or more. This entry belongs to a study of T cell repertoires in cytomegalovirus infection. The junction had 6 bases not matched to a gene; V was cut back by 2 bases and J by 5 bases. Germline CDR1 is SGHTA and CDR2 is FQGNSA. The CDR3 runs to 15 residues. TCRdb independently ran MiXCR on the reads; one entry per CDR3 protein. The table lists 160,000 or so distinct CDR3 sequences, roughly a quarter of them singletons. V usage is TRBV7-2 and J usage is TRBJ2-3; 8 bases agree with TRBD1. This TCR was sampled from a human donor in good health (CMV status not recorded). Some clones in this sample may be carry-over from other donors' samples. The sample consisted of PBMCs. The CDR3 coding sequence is TGTGCCAGCAGCTTAAAAGCAGGGGGCGTAGATACGCAGTATTTT. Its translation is CASSLKAGGVDTQYF.